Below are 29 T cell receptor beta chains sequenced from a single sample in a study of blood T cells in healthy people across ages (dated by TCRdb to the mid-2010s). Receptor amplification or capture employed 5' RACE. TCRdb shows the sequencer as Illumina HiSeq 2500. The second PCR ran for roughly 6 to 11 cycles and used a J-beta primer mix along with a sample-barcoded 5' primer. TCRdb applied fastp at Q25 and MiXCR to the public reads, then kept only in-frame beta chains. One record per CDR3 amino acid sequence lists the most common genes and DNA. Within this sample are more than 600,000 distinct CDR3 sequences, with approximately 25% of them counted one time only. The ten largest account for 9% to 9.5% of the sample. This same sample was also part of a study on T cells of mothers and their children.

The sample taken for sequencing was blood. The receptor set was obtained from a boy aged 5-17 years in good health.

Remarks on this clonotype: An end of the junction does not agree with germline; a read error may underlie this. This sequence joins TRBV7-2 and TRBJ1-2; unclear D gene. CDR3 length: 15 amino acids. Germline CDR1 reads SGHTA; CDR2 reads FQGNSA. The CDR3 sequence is CASSLEQQLNHGHTF. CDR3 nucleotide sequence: TGTGCCAGCAGCTTAGAACAACAGTTAAACCATGGCCACACCTTC.

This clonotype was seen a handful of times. CDR3: CASSLMGQVDTGELFF. For the CDR3, the DNA is TGTGCCAGCAGCTTAATGGGACAGGTGGACACCGGGGAGCTGTTTTTT. This chain uses TRBV7-3 with TRBJ2-2; TRBD1 matches at 8 bases. The CDR3 extends over 16 amino acids. J was trimmed by 3 bases and V by 1 base; bases with no gene match: 4. Germline loops: CDR1 SGHTA, CDR2 FQGTGA.

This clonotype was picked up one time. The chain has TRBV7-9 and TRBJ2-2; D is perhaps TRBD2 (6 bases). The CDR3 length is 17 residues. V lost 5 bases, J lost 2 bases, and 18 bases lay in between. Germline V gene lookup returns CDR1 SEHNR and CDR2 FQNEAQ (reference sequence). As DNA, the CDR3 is TGTGCCAGCAGCCCGAGGGGTCTGGACTACAACACCGGGGAGCTGTTTTTT. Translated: CASSPRGLDYNTGELFF.

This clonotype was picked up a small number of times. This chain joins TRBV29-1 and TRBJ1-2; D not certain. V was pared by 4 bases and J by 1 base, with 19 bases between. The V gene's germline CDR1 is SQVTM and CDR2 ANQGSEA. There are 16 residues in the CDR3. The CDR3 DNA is TGCAGCGTTGTGGTATCGGAGGACGGATATAACTATGGCTACACCTTC. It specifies CSVVVSEDGYNYGYTF.

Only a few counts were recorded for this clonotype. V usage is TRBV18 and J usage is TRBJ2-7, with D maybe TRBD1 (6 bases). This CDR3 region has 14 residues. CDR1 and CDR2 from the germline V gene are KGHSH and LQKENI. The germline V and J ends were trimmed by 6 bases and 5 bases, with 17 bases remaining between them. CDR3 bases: TGTGCCAGCTCCGACCGCAGGGGAGTCAACGAGCAGTACTTC. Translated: CASSDRRGVNEQYF.

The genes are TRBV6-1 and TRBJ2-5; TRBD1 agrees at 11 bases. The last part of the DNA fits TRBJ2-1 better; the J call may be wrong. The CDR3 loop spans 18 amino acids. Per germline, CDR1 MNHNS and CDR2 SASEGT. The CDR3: CASSEMGQGESGWHEQFF. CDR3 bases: TGTGCCAGCAGTGAAATGGGACAGGGGGAGAGCGGGTGGCATGAGCAGTTCTTC.

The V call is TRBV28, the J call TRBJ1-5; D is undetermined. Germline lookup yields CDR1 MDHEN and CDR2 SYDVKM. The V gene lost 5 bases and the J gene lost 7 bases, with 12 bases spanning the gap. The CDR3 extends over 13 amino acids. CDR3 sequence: CASSARVRQPQHF. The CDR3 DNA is TGTGCCAGCAGTGCTAGGGTTAGACAGCCCCAGCATTTT.

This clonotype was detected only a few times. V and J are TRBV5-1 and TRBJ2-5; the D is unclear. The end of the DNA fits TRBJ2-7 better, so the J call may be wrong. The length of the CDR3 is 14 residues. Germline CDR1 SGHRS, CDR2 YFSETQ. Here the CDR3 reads CASSLVERPYEQYF. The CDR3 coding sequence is TGCGCCAGCAGCTTGGTTGAGCGACCCTACGAGCAGTACTTC.

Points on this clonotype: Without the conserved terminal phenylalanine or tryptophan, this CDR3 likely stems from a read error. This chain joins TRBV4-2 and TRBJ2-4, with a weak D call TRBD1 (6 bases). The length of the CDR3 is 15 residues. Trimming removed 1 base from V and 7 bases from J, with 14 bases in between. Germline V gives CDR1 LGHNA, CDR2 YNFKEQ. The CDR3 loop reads CASSQVTDRLNIQYL. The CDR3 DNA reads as TGTGCCAGCAGCCAAGTTACCGACAGGCTTAACATTCAGTACCTC.

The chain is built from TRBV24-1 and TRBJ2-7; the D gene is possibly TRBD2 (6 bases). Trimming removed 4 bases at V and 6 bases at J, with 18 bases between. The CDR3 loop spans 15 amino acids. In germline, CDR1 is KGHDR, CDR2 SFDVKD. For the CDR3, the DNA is TGTGCCACCAGTGACACACCAACTCTCGGGGGCGAGCAGTACTTC. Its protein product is CATSDTPTLGGEQYF.

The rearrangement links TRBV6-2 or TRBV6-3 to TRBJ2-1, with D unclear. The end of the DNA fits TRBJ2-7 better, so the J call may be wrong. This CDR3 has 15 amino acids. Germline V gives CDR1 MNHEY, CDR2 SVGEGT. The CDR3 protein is CASSPVQSGLYEQYF. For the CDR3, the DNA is TGTGCCAGCAGCCCCGTTCAGAGTGGTCTCTACGAGCAGTACTTC.

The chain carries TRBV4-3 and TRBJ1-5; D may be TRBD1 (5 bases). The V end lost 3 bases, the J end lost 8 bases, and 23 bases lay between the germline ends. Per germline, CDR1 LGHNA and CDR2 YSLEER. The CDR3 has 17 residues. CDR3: CASSQGLERGGGEPQHF. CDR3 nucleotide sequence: TGCGCCAGCAGCCAGGGACTCGAACGGGGGGGAGGTGAGCCCCAGCATTTT.

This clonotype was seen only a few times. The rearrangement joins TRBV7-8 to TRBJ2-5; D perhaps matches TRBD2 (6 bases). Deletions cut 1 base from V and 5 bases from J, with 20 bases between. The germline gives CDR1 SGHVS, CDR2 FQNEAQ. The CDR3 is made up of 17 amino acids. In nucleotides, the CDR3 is TGTGCCAGCAGCTTAGTTGCGGGAACCGTCAGTGGGGAGACCCAGTACTTC. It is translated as CASSLVAGTVSGETQYF. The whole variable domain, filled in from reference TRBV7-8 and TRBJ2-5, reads GAGVSQSPRYKVAKRGQDVALRCDPISGHVSLFWYQQALGQGPEFLTYFQNEAQLDKSGLPSDRFFAERPEGSVSTLKIQRTQQEDSAVYLCASSLVAGTVSGETQYFGPGTRLLVL.

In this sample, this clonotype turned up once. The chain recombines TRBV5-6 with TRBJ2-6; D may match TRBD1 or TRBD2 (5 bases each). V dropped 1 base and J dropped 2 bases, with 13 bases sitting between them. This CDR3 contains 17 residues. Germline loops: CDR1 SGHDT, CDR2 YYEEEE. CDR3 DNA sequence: TGTGCCAGCAGCTTGTGGGCCCAGGGACCTGGGGCCAACGTCCTGACTTTC. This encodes CASSLWAQGPGANVLTF.

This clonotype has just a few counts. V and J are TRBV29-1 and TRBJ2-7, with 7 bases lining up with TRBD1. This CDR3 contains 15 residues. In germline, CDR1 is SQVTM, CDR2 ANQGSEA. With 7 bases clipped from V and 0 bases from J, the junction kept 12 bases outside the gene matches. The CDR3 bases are TGCAGCGCTGACCCCACAGGGGCCGTCTCCTACGAGCAGTACTTC. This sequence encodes CSADPTGAVSYEQYF.

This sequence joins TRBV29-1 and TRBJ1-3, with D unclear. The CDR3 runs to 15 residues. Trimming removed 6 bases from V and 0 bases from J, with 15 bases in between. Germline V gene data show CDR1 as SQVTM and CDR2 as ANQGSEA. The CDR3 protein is CSVKTGGGSGNTIYF. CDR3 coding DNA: TGCAGCGTCAAAACGGGCGGCGGCTCTGGAAACACCATATATTTT.

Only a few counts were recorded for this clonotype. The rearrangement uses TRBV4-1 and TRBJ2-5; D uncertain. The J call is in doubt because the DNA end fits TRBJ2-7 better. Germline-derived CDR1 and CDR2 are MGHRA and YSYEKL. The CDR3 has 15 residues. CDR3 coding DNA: TGCGCCAGCAGCCAAGAAGACCCGGGCTACTACGAGCAGTACTTC. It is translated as CASSQEDPGYYEQYF.

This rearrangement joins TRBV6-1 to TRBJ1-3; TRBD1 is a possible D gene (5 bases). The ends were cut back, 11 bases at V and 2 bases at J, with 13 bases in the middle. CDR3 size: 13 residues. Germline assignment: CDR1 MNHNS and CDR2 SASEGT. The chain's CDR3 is CASQGRAGNTIYF. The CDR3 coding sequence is TGTGCCTCGCAGGGCAGGGCTGGAAACACCATATATTTT.

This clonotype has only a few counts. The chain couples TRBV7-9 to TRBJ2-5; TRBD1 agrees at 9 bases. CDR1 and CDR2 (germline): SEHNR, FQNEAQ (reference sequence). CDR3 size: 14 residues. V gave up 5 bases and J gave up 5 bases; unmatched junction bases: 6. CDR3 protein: CASSKQGAGETQYF. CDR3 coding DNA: TGTGCCAGCAGCAAACAGGGGGCCGGGGAGACCCAGTACTTC.

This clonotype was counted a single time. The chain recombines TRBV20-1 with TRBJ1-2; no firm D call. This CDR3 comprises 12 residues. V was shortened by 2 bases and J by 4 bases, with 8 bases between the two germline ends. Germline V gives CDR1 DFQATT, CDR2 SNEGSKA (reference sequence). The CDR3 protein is CSARLGTYGYTF. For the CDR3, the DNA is TGCAGTGCTAGACTGGGAACCTATGGCTACACCTTC.

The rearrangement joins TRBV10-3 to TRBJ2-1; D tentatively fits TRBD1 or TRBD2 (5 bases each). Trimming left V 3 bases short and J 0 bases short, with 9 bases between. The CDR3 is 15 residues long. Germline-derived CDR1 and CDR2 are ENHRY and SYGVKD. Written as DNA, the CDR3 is TGTGCCATCAGTGAAAACGGGGCCTCCTACAATGAGCAGTTCTTC. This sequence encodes CAISENGASYNEQFF.

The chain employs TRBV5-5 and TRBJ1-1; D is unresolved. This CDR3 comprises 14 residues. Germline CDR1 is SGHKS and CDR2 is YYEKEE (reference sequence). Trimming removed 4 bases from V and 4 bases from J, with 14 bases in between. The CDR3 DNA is TGTGCCAGCAGCCCTGGACGGTTGGCCACTGAAGCTTTCTTT. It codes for CASSPGRLATEAFF.

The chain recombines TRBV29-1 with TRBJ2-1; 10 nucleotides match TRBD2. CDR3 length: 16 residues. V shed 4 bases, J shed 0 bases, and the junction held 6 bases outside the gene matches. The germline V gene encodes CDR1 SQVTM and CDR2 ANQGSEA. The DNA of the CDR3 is TGCAGCGTTGTTGTGACTAGCGGGTTCTCCTACAATGAGCAGTTCTTC. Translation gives CSVVVTSGFSYNEQFF.

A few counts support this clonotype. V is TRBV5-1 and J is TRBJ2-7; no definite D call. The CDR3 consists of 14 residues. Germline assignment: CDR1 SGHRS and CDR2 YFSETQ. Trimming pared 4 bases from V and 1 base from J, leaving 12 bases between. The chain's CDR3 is CASSGRLESYEQYF. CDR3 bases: TGCGCCAGCAGCGGTAGACTTGAGTCCTACGAGCAGTACTTC.

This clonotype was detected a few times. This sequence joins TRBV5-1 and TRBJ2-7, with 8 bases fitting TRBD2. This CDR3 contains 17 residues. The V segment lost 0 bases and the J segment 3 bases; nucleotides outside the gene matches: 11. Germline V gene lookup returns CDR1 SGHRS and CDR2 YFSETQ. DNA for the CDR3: TGCGCCAGCAGCTTGGAGGCGTCGGGAGGGCCATTCTACGAGCAGTACTTC. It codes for CASSLEASGGPFYEQYF.

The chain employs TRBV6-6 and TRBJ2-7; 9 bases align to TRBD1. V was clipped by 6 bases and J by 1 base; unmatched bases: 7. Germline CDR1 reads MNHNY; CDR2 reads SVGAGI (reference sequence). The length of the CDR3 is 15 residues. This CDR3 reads CASRDPGQGSYEQYF. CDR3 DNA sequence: TGTGCCAGCAGGGATCCGGGACAGGGATCCTACGAGCAGTACTTC.

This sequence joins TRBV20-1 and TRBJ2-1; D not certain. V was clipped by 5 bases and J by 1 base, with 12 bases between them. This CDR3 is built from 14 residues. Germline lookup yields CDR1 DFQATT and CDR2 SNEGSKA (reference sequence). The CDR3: CSAPRVESYNEQFF. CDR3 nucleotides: TGCAGTGCTCCAAGGGTAGAATCCTACAATGAGCAGTTCTTC.

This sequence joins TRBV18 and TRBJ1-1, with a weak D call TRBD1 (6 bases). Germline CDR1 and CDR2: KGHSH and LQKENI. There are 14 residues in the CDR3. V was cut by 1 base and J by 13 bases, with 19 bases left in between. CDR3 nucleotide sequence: TGTGCCAGCTCACCACTAGAGGACAGTCCCCAAGTTTTCTTT. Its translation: CASSPLEDSPQVFF.

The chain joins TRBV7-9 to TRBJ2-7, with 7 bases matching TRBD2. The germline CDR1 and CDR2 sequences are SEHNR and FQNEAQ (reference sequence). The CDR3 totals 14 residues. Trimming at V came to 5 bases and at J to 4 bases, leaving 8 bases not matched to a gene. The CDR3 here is CASSDSGTTYEQYF. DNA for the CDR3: TGTGCCAGCAGCGATTCCGGGACTACTTACGAGCAGTACTTC.